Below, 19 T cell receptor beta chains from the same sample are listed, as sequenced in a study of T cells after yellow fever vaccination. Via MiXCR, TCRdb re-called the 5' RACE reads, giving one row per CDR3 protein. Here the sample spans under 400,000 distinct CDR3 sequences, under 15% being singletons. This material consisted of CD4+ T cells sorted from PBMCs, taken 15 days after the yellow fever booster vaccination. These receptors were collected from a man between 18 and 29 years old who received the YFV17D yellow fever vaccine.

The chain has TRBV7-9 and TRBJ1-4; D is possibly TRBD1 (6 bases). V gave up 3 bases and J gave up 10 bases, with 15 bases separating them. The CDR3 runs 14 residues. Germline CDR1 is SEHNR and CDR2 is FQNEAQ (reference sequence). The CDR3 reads CASSFGQGKGKLFF. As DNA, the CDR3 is TGTGCCAGCAGCTTCGGCCAGGGGAAAGGAAAACTGTTTTTT.

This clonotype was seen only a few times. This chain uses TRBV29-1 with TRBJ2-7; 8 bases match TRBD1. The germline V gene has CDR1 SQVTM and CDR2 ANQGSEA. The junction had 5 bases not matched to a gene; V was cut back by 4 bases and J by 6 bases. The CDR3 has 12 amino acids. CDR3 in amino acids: CSVALDRVEQYF. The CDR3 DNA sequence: TGCAGCGTTGCTCTGGACAGGGTCGAGCAGTACTTC.

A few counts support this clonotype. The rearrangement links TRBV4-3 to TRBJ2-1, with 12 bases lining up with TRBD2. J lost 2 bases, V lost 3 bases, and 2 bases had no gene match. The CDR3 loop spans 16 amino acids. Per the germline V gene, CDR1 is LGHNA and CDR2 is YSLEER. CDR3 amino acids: CASSQGLAGPYNEQFF. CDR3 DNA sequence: TGCGCCAGCAGCCAGGGACTAGCGGGCCCCTACAATGAGCAGTTCTTC.

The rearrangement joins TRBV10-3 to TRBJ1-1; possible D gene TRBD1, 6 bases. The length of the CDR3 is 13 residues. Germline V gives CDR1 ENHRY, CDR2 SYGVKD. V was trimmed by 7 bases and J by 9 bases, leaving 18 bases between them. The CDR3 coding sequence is TGTGCCATCAATCAGGACAGAACTAACAAAGCTTTCTTT. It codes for CAINQDRTNKAFF.

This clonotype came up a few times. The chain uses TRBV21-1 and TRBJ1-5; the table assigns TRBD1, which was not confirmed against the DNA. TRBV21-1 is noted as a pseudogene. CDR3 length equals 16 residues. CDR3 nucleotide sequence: TGTGCCAGCAGCAGATCCGGGACAGGCCGCGGTCAGCCCCAGCATTTT. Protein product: CASSRSGTGRGQPQHF.

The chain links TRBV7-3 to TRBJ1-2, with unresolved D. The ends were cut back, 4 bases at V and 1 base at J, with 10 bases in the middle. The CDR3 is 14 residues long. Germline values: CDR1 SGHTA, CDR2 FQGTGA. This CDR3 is CASSSSGDNYGYTF. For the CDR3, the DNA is TGTGCCAGCAGCTCGTCCGGGGATAACTATGGCTACACCTTC.

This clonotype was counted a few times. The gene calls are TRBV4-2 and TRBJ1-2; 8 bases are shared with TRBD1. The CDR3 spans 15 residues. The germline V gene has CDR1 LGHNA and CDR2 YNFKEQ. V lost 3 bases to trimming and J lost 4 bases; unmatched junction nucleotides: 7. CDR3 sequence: CASSQDTGGLYGYTF. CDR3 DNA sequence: TGTGCCAGCAGCCAGGACACAGGGGGGCTCTATGGCTACACCTTC.

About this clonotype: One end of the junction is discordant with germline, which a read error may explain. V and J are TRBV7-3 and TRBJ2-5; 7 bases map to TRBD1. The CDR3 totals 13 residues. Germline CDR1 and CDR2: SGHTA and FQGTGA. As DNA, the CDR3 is TGTGCCAGCAGCATAACAGGGGCGGAGACCCAGTACTTC. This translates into CASSITGAETQYF.

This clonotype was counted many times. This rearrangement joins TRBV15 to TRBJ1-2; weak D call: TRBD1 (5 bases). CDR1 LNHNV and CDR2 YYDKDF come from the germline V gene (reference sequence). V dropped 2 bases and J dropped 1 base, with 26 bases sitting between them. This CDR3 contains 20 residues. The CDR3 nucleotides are TGTGCCACCAGCAGATCCTTAATCCAGGGAGAGGGTAGCGTTAACTATGGCTACACCTTC. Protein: CATSRSLIQGEGSVNYGYTF.

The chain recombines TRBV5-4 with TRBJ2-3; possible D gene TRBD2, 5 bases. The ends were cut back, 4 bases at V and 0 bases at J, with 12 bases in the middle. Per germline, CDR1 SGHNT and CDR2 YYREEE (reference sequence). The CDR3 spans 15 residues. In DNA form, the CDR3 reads TGTGCCAGCAGCCCATCTAGCACCAGCACAGATACGCAGTATTTT. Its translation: CASSPSSTSTDTQYF.

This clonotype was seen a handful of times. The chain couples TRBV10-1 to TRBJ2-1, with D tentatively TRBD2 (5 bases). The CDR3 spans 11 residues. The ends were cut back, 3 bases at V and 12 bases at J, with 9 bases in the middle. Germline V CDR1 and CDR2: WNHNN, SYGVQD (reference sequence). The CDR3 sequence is CASSDQRMQFF. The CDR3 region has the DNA TGCGCCAGCAGTGATCAGCGGATGCAGTTCTTC.

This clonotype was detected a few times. This chain's CDR3 is CASSVAWIWDEQFF. Written as DNA, the CDR3 is TGTGCCAGCAGCGTAGCATGGATCTGGGATGAGCAGTTCTTC. V gene TRBV9 combines with J gene TRBJ2-1, with no clear D. This CDR3 comprises 14 residues. V lost 0 bases, J lost 8 bases, and 12 bases lay in between. Germline CDR1 and CDR2: SGDLS and YYNGEE. The full variable domain, its missing parts supplied by reference TRBV9 and TRBJ2-1, is DSGVTQTPKHLITATGQRVTLRCSPRSGDLSVYWYQQSLDQGLQFLIQYYNGEERAKGNILERFSAQQFPDLHSELNLSSLELGDSALYFCASSVAWIWDEQFFGPGTRLTVL.

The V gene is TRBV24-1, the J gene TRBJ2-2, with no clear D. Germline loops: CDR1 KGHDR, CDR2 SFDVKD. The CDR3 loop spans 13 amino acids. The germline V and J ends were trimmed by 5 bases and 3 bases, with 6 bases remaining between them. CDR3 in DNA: TGTGCCACCAGTGCCAGATACACCGGGGAGCTGTTTTTT. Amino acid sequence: CATSARYTGELFF.

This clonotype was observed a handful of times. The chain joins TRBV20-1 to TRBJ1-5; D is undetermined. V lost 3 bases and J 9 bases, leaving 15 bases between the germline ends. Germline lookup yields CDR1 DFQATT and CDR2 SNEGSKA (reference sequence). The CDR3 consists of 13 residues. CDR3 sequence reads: CSASMDGHTPQHF. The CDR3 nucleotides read TGCAGTGCTAGTATGGACGGCCATACGCCCCAGCATTTT.

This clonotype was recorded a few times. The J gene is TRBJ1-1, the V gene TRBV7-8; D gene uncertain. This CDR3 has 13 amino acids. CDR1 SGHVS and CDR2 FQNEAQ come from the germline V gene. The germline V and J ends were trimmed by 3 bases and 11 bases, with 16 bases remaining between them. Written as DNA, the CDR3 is TGTGCCAGCAGCTTCGAAGTAGCAGAATCGGCTTTCTTT. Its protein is CASSFEVAESAFF.

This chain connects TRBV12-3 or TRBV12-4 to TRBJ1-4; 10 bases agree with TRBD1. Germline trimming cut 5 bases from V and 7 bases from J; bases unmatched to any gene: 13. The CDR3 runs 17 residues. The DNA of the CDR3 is TGTGCCAGCAGTAAACCAACGTCCCGGGACAGGGGTGAAAAACTGTTTTTT. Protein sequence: CASSKPTSRDRGEKLFF.

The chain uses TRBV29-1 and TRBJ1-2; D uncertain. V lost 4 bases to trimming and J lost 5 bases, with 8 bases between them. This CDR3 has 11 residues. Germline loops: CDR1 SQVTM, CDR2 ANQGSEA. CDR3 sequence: CSVVRGYGYTF. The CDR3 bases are TGCAGCGTTGTACGGGGATATGGCTACACCTTC.

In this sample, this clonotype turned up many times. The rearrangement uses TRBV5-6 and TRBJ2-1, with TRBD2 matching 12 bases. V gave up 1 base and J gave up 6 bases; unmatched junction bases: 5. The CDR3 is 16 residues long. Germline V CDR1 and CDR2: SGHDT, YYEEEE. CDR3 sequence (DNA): TGTGCCAGCAGCTTGCTAGGACTAGCGGGATCCAATGAGCAGTTCTTC. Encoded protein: CASSLLGLAGSNEQFF.

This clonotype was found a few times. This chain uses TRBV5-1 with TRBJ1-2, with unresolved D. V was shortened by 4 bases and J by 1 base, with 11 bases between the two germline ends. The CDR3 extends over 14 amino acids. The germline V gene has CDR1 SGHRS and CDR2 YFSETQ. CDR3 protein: CASSPAPINYGYTF. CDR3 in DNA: TGCGCCAGCAGCCCTGCACCAATTAACTATGGCTACACCTTC.